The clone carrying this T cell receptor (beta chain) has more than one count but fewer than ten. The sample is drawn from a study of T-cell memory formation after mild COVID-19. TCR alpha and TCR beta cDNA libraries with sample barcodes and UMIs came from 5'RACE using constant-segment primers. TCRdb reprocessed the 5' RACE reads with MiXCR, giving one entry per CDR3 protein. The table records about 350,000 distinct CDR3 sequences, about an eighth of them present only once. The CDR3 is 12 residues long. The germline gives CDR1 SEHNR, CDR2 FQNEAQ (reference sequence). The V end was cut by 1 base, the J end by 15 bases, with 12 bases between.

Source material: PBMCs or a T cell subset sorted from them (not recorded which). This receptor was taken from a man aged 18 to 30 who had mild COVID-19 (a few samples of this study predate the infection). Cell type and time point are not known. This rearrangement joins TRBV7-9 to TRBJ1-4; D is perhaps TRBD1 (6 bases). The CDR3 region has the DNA TGTGCCAGCAGCTTAGTGCGGGACAAGGTGTTTTTT. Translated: CASSLVRDKVFF.